The entry that follows covers one T cell receptor (beta chain) sequence. Its antigen is unidentified. Time point meaning: patch test 3, about 24 weeks after DPC sensitization. Described treatment: therapeutic diphenylcyclopropenone sensitization with weekly scalp DPC. The sample comes from a study of human T cells and chemical hapten exposure. Study-wide background: Mostly female, the patients presented with alopecia areata, totalis or universalis. Overall study findings and caveats: Expanded TCRs showed more large CDR3 clusters than pre-sensitization or healthy control sets. TCRs above 1 in 1000 frequency stayed constant with DPC sensitization.

The germline gives CDR1 LGHNA, CDR2 YSLEER. V lost 1 base, J lost 5 bases, and 5 bases stayed unmatched. The CDR3 has 18 residues. TCRdb re-derived calls from the RACE reads in MiXCR, one entry per CDR3 protein. The table shows approximately 97,000 distinct CDR3 sequences, with 27% occurring only once. The rearrangement uses TRBV4-3 and TRBJ2-6; TRBD2 aligns across 13 bases. The clonotype originates from a man aged 35 to 55 with alopecia areata. Some clones in this sample may be carry-over from other donors' samples. The specimen was whole blood, collected in connection with sensitization to the hapten diphenylcyclopropenone (DPC). CDR3 nucleotide sequence: TGCGCCAGCAGCCAAGGACTAGCGGGAGGTGACTGGGCCAACGTCCTGACTTTC. Translating it yields CASSQGLAGGDWANVLTF.